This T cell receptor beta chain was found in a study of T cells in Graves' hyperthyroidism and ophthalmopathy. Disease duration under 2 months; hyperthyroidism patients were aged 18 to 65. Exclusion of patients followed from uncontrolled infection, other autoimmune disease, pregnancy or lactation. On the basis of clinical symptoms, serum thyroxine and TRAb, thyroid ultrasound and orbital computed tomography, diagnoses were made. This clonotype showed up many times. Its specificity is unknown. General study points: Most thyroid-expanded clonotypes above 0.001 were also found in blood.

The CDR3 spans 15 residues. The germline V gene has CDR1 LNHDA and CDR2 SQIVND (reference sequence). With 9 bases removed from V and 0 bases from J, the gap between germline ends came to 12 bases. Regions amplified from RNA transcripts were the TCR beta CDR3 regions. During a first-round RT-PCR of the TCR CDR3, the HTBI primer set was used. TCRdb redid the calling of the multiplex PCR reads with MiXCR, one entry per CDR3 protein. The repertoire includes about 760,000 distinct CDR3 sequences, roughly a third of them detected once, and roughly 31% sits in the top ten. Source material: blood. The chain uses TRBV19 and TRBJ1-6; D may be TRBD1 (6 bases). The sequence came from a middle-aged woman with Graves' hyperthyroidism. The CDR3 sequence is CASRGESSYNSPLHF. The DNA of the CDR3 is TGTGCCAGCAGGGGCGAAAGCTCCTATAATTCACCCCTCCACTTT. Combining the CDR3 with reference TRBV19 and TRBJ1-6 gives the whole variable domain DGGITQSPKYLFRKEGQNVTLSCEQNLNHDAMYWYRQDPGQGLRLIYYSQIVNDFQKGDIAEGYSVSREKKESFPLTVTSAQKNPTAFYLCASRGESSYNSPLHFGNGTRLTVT.